This TCR beta chain was obtained from a study of shared clonotypes between healthy human individuals (TCRdb year 2020). Regarding the complete study: The cohort included a few men and a couple of women between 18 and 49 years of age. For each donor, CD4 naive and CD4 memory were each given three plates, CD8 naive was given two plates, and CD8 memory was given one plate. The study deeply sequenced blood TCR repertoires of five healthy adults to estimate repertoire size and the extent of clonotype sharing between individuals. Libraries were prepared and TCR repertoires were sequenced by different laboratories using diverse techniques, in order to increase sequencing depth and limit assay-specific biases. Between about 0.94 and 8.9 billion PBMCs per donor were obtained by leukapheresis.

The donors were healthy, HIV-negative adults who had no recently reported acute infections or vaccinations. Only Caucasian adults living in Nashville, Tennessee, USA were represented among the donors. Magnetic negative selection was used to enrich CD4+ T cells, after which naive cells were positively selected on CD45RA and the negative fraction became the memory subset. Blood was obtained by leukapheresis, after which PBMCs were separated by Ficoll-Histopaque density gradient centrifugation and cryopreserved in liquid nitrogen vapor phase. Analytical flow cytometry was used to check the purity and quantity of every magnetically sorted T cell population. Genomic DNA was isolated from each sorted fraction and quantified by UV absorbance on a Nanodrop 2000c. Results and caveats for the whole study, not just this receptor: Estimated clonotype richness was generally larger for naive than for memory subsets. Even with the large sequencing depth, rarefaction of the sorted-subset datasets indicated that sequencing was incomplete. Sampling was restricted to blood, and TCR repertoires in tissue are likely to differ from TCR repertoires in blood. Because the study included a small number of donors, the genetic and exposure-history diversity represented was limited. Based on pairwise subsampling, the degree of clonotype sharing among donors was expected to be affected by sequencing depth. Across a handful of donors, approximately 4.6% of naive CD4, roughly 3.8% of naive CD8, approximately 2.5% of memory CD4, and 0.3% to 0.45% of memory CD8 clonotypes were shared. Compared with non-shared clonotypes, the clonotypes found in all four sorted-subset donors had higher generation probabilities.

With respect to this clone: What this receptor recognizes is not known. No much larger clone exists at a distance of one base, and base qualities are not known.

TCR CDR3 regions were amplified from genomic DNA by multiplex PCR using the deep immunoSEQ assay. Genomic DNA extracted from each cell subset was distributed evenly over all wells of several immunoSEQ 96-well plates, and each plate served as one replicate. For sorted subsets, each replicate PCR was loaded with 200 ng genomic DNA, equivalent to approximately 27,000 T cell genomes. Purified libraries were quantified with a Qubit 3.0 fluorometer, sized on a Bioanalyzer 2100, and re-quantified with the KAPA Library Quantification kit. Every immunoSEQ 96-well plate was sequenced on a separate single-read 150-cycle Illumina NextSeq 550 flow cell. The study's own analysis went as follows. Because the immunoSEQ output held only junctional sequences and lacked quality scores, the filtering could not match the filtering applied to full-length reads. To assign V/J genes and CDR3, sequences were annotated using PyIR, a Python wrapper for IgBLAST v1.9, with IMGT germline references. Any read was removed if the V/J assignment was weak (E-value above 1e-6), the CDR3 was missing, or the read contained stop codons, out-of-frame junctions, or ambiguous translated residues. A V3J clonotype was defined by an identical inferred V gene, J gene, and CDR3 amino acid sequence. Percentage overlap between repertoires was computed as shared unique clonotypes divided by the size of the smaller repertoire. Richness of each repertoire was evaluated using RTK rarefaction, the Chao1 estimator, and Recon v2.1 estimates of unobserved clonotypes. OLGA was used to compute generation probabilities for all TCRbeta clonotypes that the gDNA method yielded from a handful of donors. This immuneACCESS table, as held by TCRdb, lists in-frame sequences with V and J called but not all clones. Of the missing ones, under half trace to an unresolved V gene in checked studies; the others have no known cause. V, J and clone size are taken as reported in that table, and D and trimming were inferred from the DNA itself. Within this sample are over a million clones, with about 84% of them counted one time only. 0.5% to 0.6% of the sample goes to the ten largest clones.

The TCR sequence derives from a man between 18 and 35 years old in good health. Some clones in this sample may be carry-over from other donors' samples. The specimen was memory CD4+ T cells from PBMCs. This specimen's cell subset or site label, per the study, means: CD45RA-negative fraction.

The nucleotides are TGTGCCAGCAGCATCGGGACGGGCAGAGAGCAGTACTTC. This gives the protein CASSIGTGREQYF. The chain couples TRBV7-9 to TRBJ2-7; the D gene cannot be resolved beyond TRBD1 or TRBD2, each matching 5 bases. From cysteine to phenylalanine, the CDR3 is 13 amino acids long. Just the 39-base CDR3 DNA is kept, in frame starting at base 1. According to the germline V gene (reference sequence), CDR1 reads SEHNR and CDR2 reads FQNEAQ. V loses 5 bases of germline sequence and J loses 7 bases, and the interval between the two ends is 15 bases.